The 5 T cell receptor beta chains below were found in one sample sequenced in a study of shared clonotypes between healthy human individuals. Measured with immunoSEQ multiplex PCR; TCRdb has only the in-frame clones, and not every one. The table records over 850,000 clones, about four fifths of them present only once. The specimen sequenced was memory CD4+ T cells from PBMCs. Regarding subset: CD45RA-negative fraction. These receptors came from a man aged 18 to 29 in good health. Some clones in this sample may be carry-over from other donors' samples.

V and J are TRBV18 and TRBJ2-3; 8 bases are shared with TRBD2. Germline assignment: CDR1 KGHSH and CDR2 LQKENI. Germline trimming cut 0 bases from V and 8 bases from J; bases unmatched to any gene: 10. The CDR3 loop spans 16 amino acids. CDR3 residues: CASSPPSGRGQGTQYF. The CDR3 nucleotides read TGTGCCAGCTCACCACCGTCCGGGAGGGGCCAAGGTACGCAGTATTTT.

The chain uses TRBV5-4 and TRBJ2-2, with 11 bases identical to TRBD2. Germline CDR1 is SGHNT and CDR2 is YYREEE (reference sequence). The CDR3 totals 16 residues. V was clipped by 4 bases and J by 5 bases; unmatched bases: 7. CDR3 amino acids: CASSPSPSGRTGELFF. The CDR3 nucleotides are TGTGCCAGCAGCCCAAGCCCTAGCGGGAGGACCGGGGAGCTGTTTTTT.

This chain uses TRBV30 with TRBJ2-2; D not resolved. Trimming took off 2 bases at V and 3 bases at J, with 1 base between the two ends. Germline values: CDR1 GTSNPN, CDR2 SVGIG (reference sequence). CDR3 size: 11 residues. This CDR3 reads CAWSYTGELFF. Here the CDR3 DNA reads TGTGCCTGGAGTTACACCGGGGAGCTGTTTTTT.

This chain links TRBV28 with TRBJ2-7; the match to TRBD2 covers 12 bases. CDR1 and CDR2 (germline): MDHEN, SYDVKM. There are 18 residues in the CDR3. Trimming cost V 5 bases and J 6 bases; bases outside gene matches: 17. In DNA, the CDR3 is TGTGCCAGCAGTCGACGACGGGCTAGCGGGAGGGCCCGACCCGAGCAGTACTTC. Translation gives CASSRRRASGRARPEQYF.

The chain uses TRBV7-9 and TRBJ2-3; 7 nucleotides line up with TRBD2. Germline V gene lookup returns CDR1 SEHNR and CDR2 FQNEAQ (reference sequence). This CDR3 region has 18 residues. V lost 2 bases and J lost 2; bases outside the gene matches: 13. CDR3 DNA: TGTGCCAGCAGCTTAAAGGCGTTGCGGGAGCTAATCACAGATACGCAGTATTTT. Its protein product is CASSLKALRELITDTQYF.